The entry that follows covers one TCR beta chain sequence. The antigen remains unidentified. A single record per CDR3 protein comes from TCRdb applying MiXCR to the 5' RACE reads. The sample shows fewer than 250,000 distinct CDR3 sequences, 15% of them seen only once. The CDR3 has 16 residues. The germline V and J ends were trimmed by 0 bases and 8 bases, with 18 bases remaining between them. From germline, CDR1 is SGHRS and CDR2 YFSETQ. The record originates from a study of T-cell memory formation after mild COVID-19. Whole-study results and caveats: While clones contracting from day 15 to 85 were balanced between CD4 and CD8, later expanders leaned CD4+.

Material: PBMCs or a T cell subset sorted from them (not recorded which). The sequence derives from an adult woman who had mild COVID-19 (a few samples of this study predate the infection). Cell type and time point are not known. The chain links TRBV5-1 to TRBJ2-1; maybe TRBD2 (7 bases). As DNA, the CDR3 is TGCGCCAGCAGCTTGGGGGGAGGGGGACCCTTCGATGAGCAGTTCTTC. Encoded protein: CASSLGGGGPFDEQFF.